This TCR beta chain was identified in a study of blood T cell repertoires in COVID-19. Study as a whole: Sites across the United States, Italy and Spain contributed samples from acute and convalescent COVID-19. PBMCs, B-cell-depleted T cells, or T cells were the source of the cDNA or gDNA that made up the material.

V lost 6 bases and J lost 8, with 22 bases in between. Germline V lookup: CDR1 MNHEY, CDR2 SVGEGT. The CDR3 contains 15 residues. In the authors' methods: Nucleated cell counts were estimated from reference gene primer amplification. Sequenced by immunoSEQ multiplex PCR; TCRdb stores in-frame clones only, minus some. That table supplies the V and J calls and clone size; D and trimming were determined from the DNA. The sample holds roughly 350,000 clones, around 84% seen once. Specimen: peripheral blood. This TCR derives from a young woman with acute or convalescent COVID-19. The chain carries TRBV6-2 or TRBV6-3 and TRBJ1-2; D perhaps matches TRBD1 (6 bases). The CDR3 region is CASRYGFSGDRGYTF. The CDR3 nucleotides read TGTGCCAGCAGATACGGATTTTCAGGGGATCGGGGCTACACCTTC.